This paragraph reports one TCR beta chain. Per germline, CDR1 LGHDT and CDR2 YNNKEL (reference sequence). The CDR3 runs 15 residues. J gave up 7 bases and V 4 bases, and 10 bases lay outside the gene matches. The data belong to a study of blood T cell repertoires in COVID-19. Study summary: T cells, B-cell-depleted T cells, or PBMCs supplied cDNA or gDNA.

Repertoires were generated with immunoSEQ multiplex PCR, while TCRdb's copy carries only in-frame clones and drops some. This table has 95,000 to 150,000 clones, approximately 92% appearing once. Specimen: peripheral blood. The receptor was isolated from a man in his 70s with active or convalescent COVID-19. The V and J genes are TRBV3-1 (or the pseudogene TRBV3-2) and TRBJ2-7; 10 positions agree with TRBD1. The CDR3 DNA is TGTGCCAGCAGCCCCTGGACAGGGGGGGGAGGTGAGCAGTACTTC. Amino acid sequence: CASSPWTGGGGEQYF.